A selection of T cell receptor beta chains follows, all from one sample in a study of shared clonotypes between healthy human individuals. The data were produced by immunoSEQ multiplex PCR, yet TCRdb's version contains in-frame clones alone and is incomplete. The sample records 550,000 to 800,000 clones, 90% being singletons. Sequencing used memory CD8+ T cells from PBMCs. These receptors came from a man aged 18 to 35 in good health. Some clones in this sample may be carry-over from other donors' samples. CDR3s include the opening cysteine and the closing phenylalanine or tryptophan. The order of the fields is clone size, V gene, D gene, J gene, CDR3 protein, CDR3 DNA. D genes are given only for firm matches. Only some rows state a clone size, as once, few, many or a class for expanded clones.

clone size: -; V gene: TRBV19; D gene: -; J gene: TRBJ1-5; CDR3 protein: CASSIDRGTYTFNQPQHF; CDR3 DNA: TGTGCCAGTAGTATAGATCGAGGGACATATACCTTCAATCAGCCCCAGCATTTT
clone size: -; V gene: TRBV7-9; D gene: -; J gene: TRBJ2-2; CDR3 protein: CASSLRLAKTGELFF; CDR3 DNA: TGTGCCAGCAGCTTAAGGCTAGCCAAAACCGGGGAGCTGTTTTTT
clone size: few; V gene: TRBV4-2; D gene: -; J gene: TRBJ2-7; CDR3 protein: CASSQEGYPGYEQYF; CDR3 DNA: TGTGCCAGCAGCCAAGAAGGGTACCCTGGGTACGAGCAGTACTTC
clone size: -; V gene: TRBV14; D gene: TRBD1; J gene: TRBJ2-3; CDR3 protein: CASSRVTWTGENTDTQYF; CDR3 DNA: TGTGCCAGCAGCCGAGTAACTTGGACAGGGGAAAACACAGATACGCAGTATTTT
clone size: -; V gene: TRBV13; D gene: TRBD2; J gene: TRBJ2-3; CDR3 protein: CASSLGTSGTASTDTQYF; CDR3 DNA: TGTGCCAGCAGTCTGGGGACTAGCGGGACCGCCAGCACAGATACGCAGTATTTT
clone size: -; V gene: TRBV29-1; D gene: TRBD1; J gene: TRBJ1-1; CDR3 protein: CSVEDRVSPLNVNTEAFF; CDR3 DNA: TGCAGCGTTGAGGACAGGGTAAGCCCTTTGAATGTGAACACTGAAGCTTTCTTT
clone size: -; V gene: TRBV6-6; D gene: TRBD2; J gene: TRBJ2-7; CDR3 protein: CASSYPVAGDTYEQYF; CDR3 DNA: TGTGCCAGCAGTTACCCAGTAGCGGGAGACACTTACGAGCAGTACTTC
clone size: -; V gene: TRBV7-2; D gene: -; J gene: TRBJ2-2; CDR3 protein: CASSLASGVTGELFF; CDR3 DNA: TGTGCCAGCAGCTTAGCGTCGGGGGTAACCGGGGAGCTGTTTTTT
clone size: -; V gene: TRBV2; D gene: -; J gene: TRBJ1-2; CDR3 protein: CAAKSMGYTF; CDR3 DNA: TGTGCCGCAAAAAGTATGGGCTACACCTTC
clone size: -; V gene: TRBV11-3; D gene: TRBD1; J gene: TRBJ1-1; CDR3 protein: CASSDTDRGNTEAFF; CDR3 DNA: TGTGCCAGCAGCGATACCGACAGGGGAAACACTGAAGCTTTCTTT
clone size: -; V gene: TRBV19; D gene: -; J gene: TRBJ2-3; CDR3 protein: CASSIYGGSDTQYF; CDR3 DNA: TGTGCCAGTAGTATTTACGGGGGATCGGATACGCAGTATTTT
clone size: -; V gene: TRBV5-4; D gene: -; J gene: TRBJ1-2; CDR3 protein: CASSSLAGGENYGYTF; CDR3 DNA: TGTGCCAGCAGCTCCCTTGCGGGGGGCGAGAACTATGGCTACACCTTC
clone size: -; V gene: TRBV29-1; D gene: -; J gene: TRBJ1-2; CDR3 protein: CSVEGPHREDGYTF; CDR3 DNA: TGCAGCGTTGAGGGCCCCCACAGGGAGGATGGCTACACCTTC
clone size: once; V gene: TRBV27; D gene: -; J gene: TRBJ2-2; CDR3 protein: CASGSPGELFF; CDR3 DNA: TGTGCCAGCGGCTCGCCCGGGGAGCTGTTTTTT
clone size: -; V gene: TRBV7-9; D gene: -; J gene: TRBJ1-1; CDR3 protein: CASSLGPGLNTEAFF; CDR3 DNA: TGTGCCAGCAGCTTAGGTCCAGGCTTGAACACTGAAGCTTTCTTT
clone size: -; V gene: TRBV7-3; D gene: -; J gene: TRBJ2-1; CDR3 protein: CASSFSPNNEQFF; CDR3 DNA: TGTGCCAGCAGCTTTTCACCTAACAATGAGCAGTTCTTC
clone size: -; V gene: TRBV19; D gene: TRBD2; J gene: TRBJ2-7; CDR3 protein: CASSMVEAGWSEQYF; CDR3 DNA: TGTGCCAGTAGTATGGTGGAAGCGGGATGGTCCGAGCAGTACTTC
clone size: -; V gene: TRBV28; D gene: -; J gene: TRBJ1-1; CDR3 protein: CASSGTPNTEAFF; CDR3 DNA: TGTGCCAGCTCCGGGACACCGAACACTGAAGCTTTCTTT
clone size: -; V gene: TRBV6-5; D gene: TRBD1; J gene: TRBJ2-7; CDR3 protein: CASSYAQGEYEQYF; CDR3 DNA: TGTGCCAGCAGTTACGCACAGGGGGAGTACGAGCAGTACTTC
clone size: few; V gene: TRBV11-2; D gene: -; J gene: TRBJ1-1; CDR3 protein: CASSLWRARNNTEAFF; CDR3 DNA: TGTGCCAGCAGCTTATGGAGGGCACGCAATAACACTGAAGCTTTCTTT
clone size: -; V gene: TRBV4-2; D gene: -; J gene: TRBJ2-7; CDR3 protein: CASSPTRAHEQYF; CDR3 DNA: TGTGCCAGCAGCCCGACCCGGGCGCACGAGCAGTACTTC
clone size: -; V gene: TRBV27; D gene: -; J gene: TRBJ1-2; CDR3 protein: CASSPLGLGGYTF; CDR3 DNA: TGTGCCAGCAGCCCCTTAGGTTTAGGTGGCTACACCTTC
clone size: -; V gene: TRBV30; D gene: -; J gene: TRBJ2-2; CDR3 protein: CAWSVRESGELFF; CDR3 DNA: TGTGCCTGGAGTGTAAGGGAGAGCGGGGAGCTGTTTTTT
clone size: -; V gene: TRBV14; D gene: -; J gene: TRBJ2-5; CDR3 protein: CASSQRGVSRETQYF; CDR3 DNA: TGTGCCAGCAGCCAGAGGGGTGTGTCCCGAGAGACCCAGTACTTC
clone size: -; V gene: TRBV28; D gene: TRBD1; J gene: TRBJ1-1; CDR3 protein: CASSFTGGLTEAFF; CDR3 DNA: TGTGCCAGCAGTTTCACAGGGGGCCTCACTGAAGCTTTCTTT
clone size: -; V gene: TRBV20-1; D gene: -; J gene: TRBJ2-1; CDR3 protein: CSARDRGEQFF; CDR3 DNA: TGCAGTGCTAGAGATCGAGGTGAGCAGTTCTTC
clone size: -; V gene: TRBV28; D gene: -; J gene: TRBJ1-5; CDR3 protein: CASSLLRFSNQPQHF; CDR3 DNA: TGTGCCAGCAGTTTACTCCGCTTTAGCAATCAGCCCCAGCATTTT
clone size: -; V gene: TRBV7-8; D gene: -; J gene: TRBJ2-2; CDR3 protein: CASSLAGVPGELFF; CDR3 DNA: TGTGCCAGCAGCTTAGCAGGGGTTCCCGGGGAGCTGTTTTTT
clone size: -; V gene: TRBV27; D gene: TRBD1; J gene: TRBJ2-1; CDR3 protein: CASSSGQGAFNEQFF; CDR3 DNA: TGTGCCAGCAGTTCCGGACAGGGGGCTTTCAATGAGCAGTTCTTC
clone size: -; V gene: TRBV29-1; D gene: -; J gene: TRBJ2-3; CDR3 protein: CSAWVFTDTQYF; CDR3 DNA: TGCAGCGCTTGGGTATTCACAGATACGCAGTATTTT
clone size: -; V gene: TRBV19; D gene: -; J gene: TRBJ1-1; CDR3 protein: CASSDDRLNTEAFF; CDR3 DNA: TGTGCCAGTAGTGACGACAGATTGAACACTGAAGCTTTCTTT
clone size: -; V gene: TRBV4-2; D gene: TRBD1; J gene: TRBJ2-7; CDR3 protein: CASSQERRTGRLYEQYF; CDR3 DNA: TGTGCCAGCAGCCAAGAGAGAAGGACAGGCCGACTCTACGAGCAGTACTTC
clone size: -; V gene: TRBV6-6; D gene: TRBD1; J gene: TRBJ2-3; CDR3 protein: CASSYGTGGTDTQYF; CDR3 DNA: TGTGCCAGCAGTTACGGGACAGGGGGTACAGATACGCAGTATTTT
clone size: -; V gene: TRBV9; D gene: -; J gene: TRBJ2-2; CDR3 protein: CASSPGGGPNTGELFF; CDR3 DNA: TGTGCCAGCAGCCCCGGGGGTGGGCCGAACACCGGGGAGCTGTTTTTT
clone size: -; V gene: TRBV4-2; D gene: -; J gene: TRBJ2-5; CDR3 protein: CASSLGISWNSRETQYF; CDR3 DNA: TGTGCCAGCAGTCTAGGTATTAGCTGGAATAGTCGGGAGACCCAGTACTTC
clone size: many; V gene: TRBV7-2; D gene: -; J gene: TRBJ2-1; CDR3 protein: CASSLPVSYIDEQFF; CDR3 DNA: TGTGCCAGCAGCTTACCGGTTTCCTATATCGATGAGCAGTTCTTC
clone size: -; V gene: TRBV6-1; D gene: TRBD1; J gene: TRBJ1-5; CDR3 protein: CASSELRTGGYQPQHF; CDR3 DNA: TGTGCCAGCAGTGAATTGCGGACAGGGGGCTATCAGCCCCAGCATTTT
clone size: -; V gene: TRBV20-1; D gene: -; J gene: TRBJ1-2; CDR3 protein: CSAVGRSGYTF; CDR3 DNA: TGCAGTGCGGTGGGGAGATCGGGCTACACCTTC
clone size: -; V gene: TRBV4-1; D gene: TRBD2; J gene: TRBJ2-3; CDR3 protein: CASSHPGTSGTSTQYF; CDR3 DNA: TGCGCCAGCAGCCACCCCGGGACTAGCGGGACGAGCACGCAGTATTTT
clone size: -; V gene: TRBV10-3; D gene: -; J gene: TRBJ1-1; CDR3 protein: CAISESLGNTEAFF; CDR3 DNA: TGTGCCATCAGTGAGTCGCTAGGGAACACTGAAGCTTTCTTT
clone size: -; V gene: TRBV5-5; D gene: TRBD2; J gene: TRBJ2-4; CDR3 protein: CASSSSSGRIMAENIQYF; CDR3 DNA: TGTGCCAGCAGCTCGTCTAGCGGGAGGATCATGGCGGAAAACATTCAGTACTTC
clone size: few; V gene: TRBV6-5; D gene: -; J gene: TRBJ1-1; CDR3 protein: CASSYSPGQAFF; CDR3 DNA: TGTGCCAGCAGTTACTCACCAGGGCAAGCTTTCTTT
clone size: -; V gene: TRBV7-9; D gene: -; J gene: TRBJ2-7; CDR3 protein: CASSSRTHTYEQYF; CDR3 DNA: TGTGCCAGCAGCTCAAGGACCCATACCTACGAGCAGTACTTC
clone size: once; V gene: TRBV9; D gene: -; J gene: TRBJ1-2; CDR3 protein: CASSVGGGHYGYTF; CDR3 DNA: TGTGCCAGCAGCGTAGGTGGCGGGCACTATGGCTACACCTTC
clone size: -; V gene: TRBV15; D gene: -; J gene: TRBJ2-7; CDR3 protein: CATSREGYGSYEQYF; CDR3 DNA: TGTGCCACCAGCAGAGAGGGGTACGGTTCCTACGAGCAGTACTTC